This T cell receptor beta chain appears in the sequencing data of a study of tumor-infiltrating lymphocytes in primary liver carcinoma. Across the whole study: The tumors, T1-T3 N0M0 lesions, were about 4.2 to 11 cm across.

Priming with a constant-region primer yielded TCR beta cDNA from roughly 0.45 ug total RNA. Three nested multiplex PCR rounds, a slightly modified ARM-PCR method, built the TCR beta libraries. The first two PCR rounds used TRBV1-TRBV30 primers with a Cbeta primer, roughly 10 cycles each. TCRdb itself ran the multiplex PCR reads through MiXCR, one entry per CDR3 protein. Of some 32,000 distinct CDR3 sequences listed, less than 80% are singletons. The study's findings and limits: Tumors reached a significantly greater top-250-clone fraction than blood did (p = 0.039). Tumor-adjacent and tumor-blood pairs displayed less overlap than did pairs of tumor regions.

The CDR3 sequence is 19 residues long. Germline V lookup: CDR1 SGHAT, CDR2 FQNNGV. Starting material for RNA and DNA co-extraction consisted of roughly 19-31 mg of unsorted bulk tissue. There were over 80% viable tumor cells in every single sample of tumor. About this clonotype itself: Its antigen is not known. This CDR3 is missing its conserved last phenylalanine or tryptophan, likely due to a read error.

V is TRBV11-2 and J is TRBJ2-1, with 7 bases that match TRBD2. The sample was liver tumor tissue from sampling region 5. Subset here: tumor region T5, tumor centre. The receptor was isolated from a middle-aged man with primary liver carcinoma and hepatitis B virus infection. In DNA form, the CDR3 reads TGTGCTAACAGCTTAGATGGGCGATTCAGCGGGACCCTTTACAATGAGCAGTTCTCC. Residues: CANSLDGRFSGTLYNEQFS.